This T cell receptor beta chain stems from a study of T-cell memory formation after mild COVID-19. Employing constant-segment primers, 5'RACE generated TCR alpha and TCR beta cDNA libraries bearing sample barcodes and UMIs. From the 5' RACE reads, TCRdb called clonotypes with MiXCR, one entry per CDR3 protein. The table lists 300,000 to 400,000 distinct CDR3 sequences, roughly 13% of them singletons. V lost 6 bases and J 4 bases, leaving 19 bases between the germline ends. The length of the CDR3 is 15 residues. Germline CDR1 MNHNY, CDR2 SVGAGI (reference sequence). This TCR came from a man younger than 35 who had mild COVID-19 (a few samples of this study predate the infection). Cell type and time point are not known. The chain links TRBV6-6 to TRBJ2-7, with TRBD1 as a possible D gene (6 bases). The sequenced material came from PBMCs or a T cell subset sorted from them (not recorded which). CDR3 bases: TGTGCCAGCAGCCTCGGGACACCTAAATCATACGAGCAGTACGTC. Translating gives CASSLGTPKSYEQYV.